This T cell receptor (beta chain) originates from a study of T-cell memory formation after mild COVID-19. Trimming at V came to 4 bases and at J to 8 bases, leaving 10 bases not matched to a gene. In germline, CDR1 is SQVTM, CDR2 ANQGSEA. The CDR3 runs 15 residues. In its sample, this clonotype was seen a few times. TCRdb independently ran MiXCR on the 5' RACE reads; one entry per CDR3 protein. The sample has around 450,000 distinct CDR3 sequences, around 19% seen once. Sequencing used PBMCs or a T cell subset sorted from them (not recorded which). This receptor was identified in an adult woman who had mild COVID-19 (a few samples of this study predate the infection). Cell type and time point are not known. This chain uses TRBV29-1 with TRBJ2-1; 11 positions agree with TRBD1. For the CDR3, the DNA is TGCAGCGTTGCAAGAGGGACAGGGGGTCTAGATGAGCAGTTCTTC. This codes for CSVARGTGGLDEQFF.